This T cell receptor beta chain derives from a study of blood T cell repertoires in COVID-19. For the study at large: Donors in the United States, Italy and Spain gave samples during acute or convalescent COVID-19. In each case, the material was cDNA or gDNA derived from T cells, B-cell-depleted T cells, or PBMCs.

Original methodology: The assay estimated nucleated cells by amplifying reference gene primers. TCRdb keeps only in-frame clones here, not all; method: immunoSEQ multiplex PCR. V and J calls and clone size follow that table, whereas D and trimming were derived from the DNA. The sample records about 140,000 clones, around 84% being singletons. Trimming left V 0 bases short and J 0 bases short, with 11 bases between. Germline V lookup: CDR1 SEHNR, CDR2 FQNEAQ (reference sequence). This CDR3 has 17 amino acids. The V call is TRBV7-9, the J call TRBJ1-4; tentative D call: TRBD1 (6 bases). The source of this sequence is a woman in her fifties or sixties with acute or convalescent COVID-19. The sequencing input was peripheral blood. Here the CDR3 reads CASSLATGTATNEKLFF. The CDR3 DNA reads TGTGCCAGCAGCTTAGCAACAGGGACCGCAACTAATGAAAAACTGTTTTTT.